This TCR beta chain came from a study of blood T cell repertoires in COVID-19. Grouping used clinical history reported by participants in a survey and questionnaire. This table comes from immunoSEQ multiplex PCR, and its TCRdb copy is limited to in-frame clones, with some not included. In the table there are about 300,000 clones, roughly 87% of which are singletons. Trimming shortened V by 5 bases and J by 12 bases, and 20 bases separated the two germline ends. Germline V gene data show CDR1 as SGHTA and CDR2 as FQGNSA. CDR3 length: 14 amino acids. Sequenced: PBMCs or T cells enriched from blood (not recorded which). This receptor was taken from a woman aged 30 to 39 who had recovered from COVID-19. The chain links TRBV7-2 to TRBJ2-1; D is possibly TRBD2 (6 bases). The CDR3 region has the DNA TGTGCCAGCAGCCCGCCGCGGCGGGGAGGAGGGCAGTTCTTC. Amino acids: CASSPPRRGGGQFF.